This is a list of T cell receptor beta chains from one sample in a study of early T cells in non-severe SARS-CoV-2 infection. Each CDR3 protein is one row after TCRdb ran MiXCR on the 5' RACE reads. The sample has tens of thousands of distinct CDR3 sequences, 12% seen once. The sequenced sample was whole blood. These receptors all stem from an adult who was a healthcare worker with PCR-confirmed SARS-CoV-2 infection or an uninfected control (not recorded which). The CDR3 runs from the conserved cysteine through the conserved F or W. D genes are given only for firm matches. Size tells how often a clone was seen (once, few, many) or the class of an expanded clone, and some rows leave it out.

D gene	J gene	V gene	clone size	CDR3 DNA	CDR3 protein
TRBD2	TRBJ2-1	TRBV20-1	few	TGCAGTGCTAGGCAACTAGCGGGGGGTACTAGTGAGCAGTTCTTC	CSARQLAGGTSEQFF
-	TRBJ2-1	TRBV6-1	-	TGTGCCAGCAAGGGCAGCCAAAGGAGCTCCTACAATGAGCAGTTCTTC	CASKGSQRSSYNEQFF
TRBD2	TRBJ2-1	TRBV7-2	few	TGTGCCAGCAGCTATGAACCGGGACTAGCAACCCTCTTC	CASSYEPGLATLF
-	TRBJ1-1	TRBV7-2	many	TGTGCCAGCAGCCTAGTTCTTAAGTTCACTGAAGCTTTCTTT	CASSLVLKFTEAFF
-	TRBJ1-6	TRBV12-5	few	TGTGCTAGTGGTTTGACAGGGACTAATTCACCCCTCCACTTT	CASGLTGTNSPLHF
-	TRBJ2-7	TRBV20-1	few	TGCAGTGCTAGGCTAGTAGGGTCCTACGAGCAGTACTTC	CSARLVGSYEQYF
-	TRBJ2-1	TRBV20-1	many	TGCAGTGCTAGGTCCTTGGGGGGTCTAAACTACAATGAGCAGTTCTTC	CSARSLGGLNYNEQFF
TRBD1	TRBJ1-4	TRBV5-1	few	TGCGCCAGCAGCCCGACAGGGGCCCCTAATGAAAAACTGTTTTTT	CASSPTGAPNEKLFF
-	TRBJ2-3	TRBV3-1	many	TGTGCCAGCAGCCAAGATAACAGTTGGTCCGTCGGCGATACGCAGTATTTT	CASSQDNSWSVGDTQYF
-	TRBJ1-1	TRBV10-3	few	TGTGCCATCACCACCACAAGCAACAGGGCCGGGATGGCTTTCTTT	CAITTTSNRAGMAFF
TRBD2	TRBJ2-3	TRBV2	few	TGTGCCAGCGGGGCCCCCGGGACTAGCGGGGGGGGATCAGATACGCAGTATTTT	CASGAPGTSGGGSDTQYF
-	TRBJ1-2	TRBV9	many	TGTGCCAGCAGCGTAGGTGGGGGAACCTATGGCTACACCTTC	CASSVGGGTYGYTF
TRBD1	TRBJ2-5	TRBV7-8	few	TGTGCCAGCAGCGGCGCCGGGACAGGGATGTACCAAGAGACCCAGTACTTC	CASSGAGTGMYQETQYF
TRBD2	TRBJ2-3	TRBV7-2	-	TGTGCCAGCCTCTCGGGACTAGCGGGGGTGACAGATACGCAGTATTTT	CASLSGLAGVTDTQYF
-	TRBJ2-3	TRBV18	-	TGTGCCAGCTCCCGAGCTCGGGGGTCAGATACGCAGTATTTT	CASSRARGSDTQYF
TRBD1	TRBJ1-2	TRBV28	few	TGTGCCAGCAGGTTACAGGGGTATGGCTACACCTTC	CASRLQGYGYTF
-	TRBJ1-5	TRBV19	many	TGTGCCAGTAGTATTCGGGCGACAGGTAGCAATCAGCCCCAGCATTTT	CASSIRATGSNQPQHF
TRBD2	TRBJ2-3	TRBV19	-	TGTGCCAGTACCTTGACTAGCGGGGGCTGGACAGATACGCAGTATTTT	CASTLTSGGWTDTQYF
-	TRBJ2-5	TRBV12-5	-	TGTGCTAGTGGTTTGGTCCTTCGTGGGGGGTACCAAGAGACCCAGTACTTC	CASGLVLRGGYQETQYF
-	TRBJ2-1	TRBV7-9	many	TGTGCCAGCAGCCCCCTGGCCGATGAGCAGTTCTTC	CASSPLADEQFF
-	TRBJ2-1	TRBV6-5	-	TGTGCCAGCAGTTACTCGACCTCCCTGTACAATGAGCAGTTCTTC	CASSYSTSLYNEQFF
TRBD2	TRBJ2-7	TRBV2	many	TGTGCCAGCAAGCTCGCGGGGGACGAGCAGTACTTC	CASKLAGDEQYF
TRBD2	TRBJ2-7	TRBV12-3/TRBV12-4	many	TGTGCCAGCAGTTTACCAGGACTAGCGAGCGAGCAGTACTTC	CASSLPGLASEQYF
TRBD1	TRBJ2-3	TRBV20-1	-	TGCAGTGCTAGGACAGGGGCAACCACAGATACGCAGTATTTT	CSARTGATTDTQYF
-	TRBJ2-7	TRBV29-1	-	TGCAGCGTTGTAGGGTCCCTTTCTCGGAAAGCCTACGAGCAGTACTTC	CSVVGSLSRKAYEQYF
TRBD1	TRBJ2-7	TRBV6-6	few	TGTGCCAGCACCAAGGCCGGGACAGGAACCTACGAGCAGTACTTC	CASTKAGTGTYEQYF
-	TRBJ1-3	TRBV9	few	TGTGCCAGCAGCGTAGAAATGAGGGGCGGAAACACCATATATTTT	CASSVEMRGGNTIYF
-	TRBJ1-2	TRBV15	-	TGTGCCACCAGCAGAGATGAGGGAAACTACTATGGCTACACCTTC	CATSRDEGNYYGYTF
-	TRBJ2-1	TRBV13	many	TGTGCCAGCAGCTTCGGCTTAGTTTACAATGAGCAGTTCTTC	CASSFGLVYNEQFF
-	TRBJ1-1	TRBV7-2	many	TGTGCCAGCAGCTTATCGGGGTTCAACACTGAAGCTTTCTTT	CASSLSGFNTEAFF
-	TRBJ2-1	TRBV3-1	many	TGTGCCAGCAGCCAAGCGGCAGGCCTCACCTACAATGAGCAGTTCTTC	CASSQAAGLTYNEQFF
TRBD2	TRBJ2-1	TRBV2	-	TGTGCCAGCAGTGAGGGGACTAGCGGGTCACGTGAGCAGTTCTTC	CASSEGTSGSREQFF
-	TRBJ2-7	TRBV6-1	few	TGTGCCAGCGGACTCAGCTTCGCCTCCTACGAGCAGTACTTC	CASGLSFASYEQYF
-	TRBJ2-7	TRBV10-3	-	TGTGCCATCAGTGAGTCGATAGGGGCCCAGTACTTC	CAISESIGAQYF
TRBD2	TRBJ2-1	TRBV2	few	TGTGCCAGCATTGGGACTAGCAGCCTTCAGCAGTTCTTC	CASIGTSSLQQFF
-	TRBJ2-7	TRBV20-1	-	TGCAGTGCTAGAGATCCCGGGGGACTGGCCTACGAGCAGTACTTC	CSARDPGGLAYEQYF
-	TRBJ2-2	TRBV12-5	few	TGTGCTAGTGGTTTTTTACAGGGCAACACCGGGGAGCTGTTTTTT	CASGFLQGNTGELFF
-	TRBJ2-1	TRBV29-1	many	TGCAGCGCCGACAGCCTCACCTACAATGAGCAGTTCTTC	CSADSLTYNEQFF
TRBD1	TRBJ2-7	TRBV15	few	TGTGCCACCCAAGCAGGAACAGGGGGACCCTACGAGCAGTACTTC	CATQAGTGGPYEQYF
-	TRBJ2-3	TRBV5-1	many	TGCGCCAGCAGCCAAGGGAGTACAGATACGCAGTATTTT	CASSQGSTDTQYF
TRBD1	TRBJ2-5	TRBV5-5	-	TGTGCCAGCAGCTTGAACAGGGGGTCTGTCGAGACCCAGTACTTC	CASSLNRGSVETQYF
-	TRBJ1-1	TRBV18	few	TGTGCCAGCTCACTTAATGAGGGATTTGAAGCTTTCTTT	CASSLNEGFEAFF
-	TRBJ2-3	TRBV5-4	-	TGTGCCAGCAGCTCGGAGACTAGTCCAGATACGCAGTATTTT	CASSSETSPDTQYF
TRBD2	TRBJ2-1	TRBV24-1	many	TGTGCCACCGAAAGTCAAGCGGGGGGCCTCAATGAGCAGTTCTTC	CATESQAGGLNEQFF
-	TRBJ2-7	TRBV5-4	-	TGTGCCAGCAGCTTTCTAGCGACAGGGCGGAACGAGCAGTACTTC	CASSFLATGRNEQYF
TRBD1	TRBJ2-7	TRBV20-1	few	TGCAGTGCTAGTGGGGACAGGGGCTACGAGCAGTACTTC	CSASGDRGYEQYF
-	TRBJ2-4	TRBV7-9	-	TGTGCCAGCAGCTACGAGCACACCAACATTCAGTACTTC	CASSYEHTNIQYF
-	TRBJ2-7	TRBV6-2/TRBV6-3	-	TGTGCCAGCAGTCAGGGACTCCTCTACGAGCAGTACTTC	CASSQGLLYEQYF
TRBD2	TRBJ2-3	TRBV7-6	-	TGTGCCAGCAGCCCCGTGATTAGCGGGGACTCGCTTCCAGTATCTACGCAGTATTTT	CASSPVISGDSLPVSTQYF
-	TRBJ2-5	TRBV20-1	many	TGCAGTGGGTCCTACCAAGAGACCCAGTACTTC	CSGSYQETQYF
TRBD1	TRBJ1-5	TRBV4-3	-	TGCGCCAGCAGCCAAGATACAGGGGTCAATCAGCGCCAGCATTTT	CASSQDTGVNQRQHF
TRBD1	TRBJ2-2	TRBV6-2/TRBV6-3	-	TGTGCCAGCAGCTCGGAAGGGGGCCCGAACACCGGGGAGCTGTTTTTT	CASSSEGGPNTGELFF